This record looks at one T cell receptor beta chain sequence and its context. Its antigen remains undetermined. No quality values exist for individual bases; no much larger clone is one base distant. This record belongs to a study of shared clonotypes between healthy human individuals (dated by TCRdb to between 2020 and 2021). Regarding the study in general: The cohort included a few men and a couple of women between 18 and 49 years of age. Leukapheresis yielded between about 0.94 and 9.5 billion PBMCs per donor. Blood TCR repertoires of 5 or 6 healthy adults were deeply sequenced to estimate repertoire size and the extent of clonotype sharing between individuals. To increase sequencing depth and limit assay-specific biases, different laboratories used diverse techniques to prepare libraries and sequence TCR repertoires. Per donor, three plates each were used for CD4 naive and CD4 memory, two for CD8 naive, and one for CD8 memory. On the study overall, not on this receptor specifically: Approximately 5% of naive CD4, 3.5% of naive CD8, 2.3% of memory CD4, and roughly 0.4% of memory CD8 clonotypes were shared across several donors. Based on pairwise subsampling, the degree of clonotype sharing among donors was expected to be affected by sequencing depth. Because the study included only a small number of donors, the genetic and exposure-history diversity represented was limited. Compared with non-shared clonotypes, clonotypes shared by all four sorted-subset donors had higher generation probabilities. Larger estimated clonotype richness was generally found for naive subsets than for memory subsets. Incomplete sequencing was indicated by rarefaction of sorted-subset datasets, despite the large sequencing depth. Sampling was restricted to blood, and TCR repertoires in tissues likely differ from the TCR repertoires found in blood.

Using the deep immunoSEQ assay, multiplex PCR amplified TCR CDR3 regions from genomic DNA. For each cell subset, the extracted genomic DNA was distributed evenly across all wells of several immunoSEQ 96-well plates, and each plate served as one replicate. Each replicate PCR for sorted subsets received around 200 ng genomic DNA, equal to about 29,000 T cell genomes. The purified libraries were quantified using a Qubit 3.0 fluorometer, sized with a Bioanalyzer 2100, and then quantified again using the KAPA Library Quantification kit. Every immunoSEQ 96-well plate was sequenced on a dedicated single-read 150-cycle Illumina NextSeq 550 flow cell. The original pipeline was this. Because the immunoSEQ output held only junctional sequences and lacked quality scores, the filtering could not match the filtering applied to full-length reads. To assign V/J genes and CDR3, sequences were annotated using PyIR, a Python wrapper for IgBLAST v1.9, with IMGT germline references. Any read was removed if the V/J assignment was weak (E-value above 1e-6), the CDR3 was missing, or the read contained stop codons, out-of-frame junctions, or ambiguous translated residues. V3J clonotypes were defined as sequences sharing the same inferred V gene, J gene, and CDR3 amino acid sequence. Percentage overlap between repertoires was computed as shared unique clonotypes divided by the size of the smaller repertoire. Three approaches were used to assess repertoire richness: RTK rarefaction, the Chao1 estimator, and Recon v2.1 estimates of unobserved clonotypes. OLGA was used to compute generation probabilities for all TCRbeta clonotypes that the gDNA method yielded from a handful of donors. In its TCRdb copy, this immuneACCESS table keeps in-frame sequences only and misses some clones. Where compared with another copy, unresolved V genes explain less than half of these, and the others have no known cause. Clone size and V and J calls were adopted from that table, with D and trimming inferred from the DNA. The sample yields 330,000 or so clones; more than 60% were counted once. About 10% of the sample goes to the ten largest clones.

The donors were healthy, HIV-negative adults with no recently reported acute infections or vaccinations. Only Caucasian adults living in Nashville, Tennessee, USA were represented among the donors. CD4+ T cells were enriched through magnetic negative selection, after which naive cells were positively selected on CD45RA and the remaining negative fraction served as the memory subset. Blood was obtained by leukapheresis, after which PBMCs were separated by Ficoll-Histopaque density gradient centrifugation and cryopreserved in liquid nitrogen vapor phase. Analytical flow cytometry was used to check the purity and quantity of each magnetically sorted T cell population. From each sorted fraction, genomic DNA was isolated and quantified by UV absorbance on a Nanodrop 2000c. Deletion took 3 bases off V and 6 bases off J, with a span of 7 bases between the germline ends. CDR1 SEHNR and CDR2 FQNEAQ were looked up in the germline V gene (reference sequence). The CDR3 has 12 amino acids, counting the end cysteine and phenylalanine. The CDR3 DNA has 36 bases and is translated from base 1.

Sequencing was done on a sample of memory CD4+ T cells sorted from blood. According to the study, the label for this sample's cell subset or site signals: CD45RA-negative fraction. Rearrangement joined TRBV7-9 to TRBJ2-3; the D gene is not confidently resolved. The clonotype originates from a man under 40 in good health. The CDR3 protein is CASSFAYDTQYF. DNA sequence: TGTGCCAGCAGCTTTGCGTATGATACGCAGTATTTT. With the rest looked up from the reference TRBV7-9 and TRBJ2-3 genes rather than sequenced, the full variable domain is DTGVSQNPRHKITKRGQNVTFRCDPISEHNRLYWYRQTLGQGPEFLTYFQNEAQLEKSRLLSDRFSAERPKGSFSTLEIQRTEQGDSAMYLCASSFAYDTQYFGPGTRLTVL.